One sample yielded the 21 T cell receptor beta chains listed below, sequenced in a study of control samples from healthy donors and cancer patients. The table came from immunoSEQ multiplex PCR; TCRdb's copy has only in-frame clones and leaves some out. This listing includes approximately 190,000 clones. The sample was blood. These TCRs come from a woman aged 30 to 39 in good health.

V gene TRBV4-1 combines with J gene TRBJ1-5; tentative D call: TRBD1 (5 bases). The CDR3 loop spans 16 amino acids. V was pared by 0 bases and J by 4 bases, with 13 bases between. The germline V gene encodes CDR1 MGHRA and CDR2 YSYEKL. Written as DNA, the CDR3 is TGCGCCAGCAGCCAAGACCGTCGCAGGGAAAATCAGCCCCAGCATTTT. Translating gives CASSQDRRRENQPQHF.

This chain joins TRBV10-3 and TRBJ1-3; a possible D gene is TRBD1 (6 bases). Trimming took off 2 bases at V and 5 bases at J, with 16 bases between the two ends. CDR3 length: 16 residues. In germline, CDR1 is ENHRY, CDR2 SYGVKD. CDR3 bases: TGTGCCATCAGTGAGCGAACCGGGGGACACCGAAACACCATATATTTT. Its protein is CAISERTGGHRNTIYF.

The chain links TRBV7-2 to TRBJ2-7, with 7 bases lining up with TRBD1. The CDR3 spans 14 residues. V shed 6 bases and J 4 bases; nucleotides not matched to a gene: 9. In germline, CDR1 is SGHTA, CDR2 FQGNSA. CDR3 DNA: TGTGCCAGCAGGCCTCGACAGGGTTCTTACGAGCAGTACTTC. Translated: CASRPRQGSYEQYF.

In nucleotides, the CDR3 is TGTGCCAGCAGCGTAGCCCCAGGGGGCAACGAAAAACTGTTTTTT. This codes for CASSVAPGGNEKLFF. The chain carries TRBV9 and TRBJ1-4; 8 bases match TRBD1. The CDR3 is 15 residues long. The germline V gene has CDR1 SGDLS and CDR2 YYNGEE. The V gene end was trimmed by 0 bases and the J gene end by 8 bases; junction bases not matched to a gene: 6.

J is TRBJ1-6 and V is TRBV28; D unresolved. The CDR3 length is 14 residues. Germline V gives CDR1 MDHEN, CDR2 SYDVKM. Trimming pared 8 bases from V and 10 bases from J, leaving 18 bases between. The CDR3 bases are TGTGCCAGCGGGAAGGGCGAGCGGGCATCACCCCTCCACTTT. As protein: CASGKGERASPLHF.

The CDR3 sequence: CASRDSQTTGEQFF. CDR3 bases: TGCGCCAGCAGAGACTCACAGACAACGGGGGAGCAGTTCTTC. The chain joins TRBV4-1 to TRBJ2-1; perhaps TRBD2 as D (5 bases). V lost 6 bases to trimming and J lost 10 bases, with 19 bases between them. The CDR3 contains 14 residues. From germline, CDR1 is MGHRA and CDR2 YSYEKL.

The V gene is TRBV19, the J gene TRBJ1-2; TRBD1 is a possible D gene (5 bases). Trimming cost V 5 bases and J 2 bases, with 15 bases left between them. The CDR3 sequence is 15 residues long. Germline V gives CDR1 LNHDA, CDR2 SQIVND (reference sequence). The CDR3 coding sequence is TGTGCCAGTAGTTCTCGGGGGACGGACAACTATGGCTACACCTTC. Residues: CASSSRGTDNYGYTF.

Here the CDR3 DNA reads TGCGCCAGCAGCCAGGGGACAGGGCCCCTCTCCTACGAGCAGTACTTC. This encodes CASSQGTGPLSYEQYF. The V gene is TRBV4-1, the J gene TRBJ2-7, with 9 bases lining up with TRBD1. The CDR3 covers 16 residues. The V gene's germline CDR1 is MGHRA and CDR2 YSYEKL. V was pared by 3 bases and J by 0 bases, with 6 bases of the junction left unmatched.

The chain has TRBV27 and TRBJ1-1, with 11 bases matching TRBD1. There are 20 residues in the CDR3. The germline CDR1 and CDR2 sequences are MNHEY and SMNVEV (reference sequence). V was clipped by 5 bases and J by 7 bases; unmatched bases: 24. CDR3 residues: CASSPTNPAWDRGELGEAFF. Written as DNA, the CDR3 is TGTGCCAGCAGTCCGACGAACCCAGCCTGGGACAGGGGGGAGTTAGGTGAAGCTTTCTTT.

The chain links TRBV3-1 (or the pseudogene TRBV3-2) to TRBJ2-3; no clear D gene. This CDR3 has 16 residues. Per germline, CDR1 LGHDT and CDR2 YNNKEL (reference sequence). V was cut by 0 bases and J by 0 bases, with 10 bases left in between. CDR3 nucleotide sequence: TGTGCCAGCAGCCAAGATAGGAGTTCTAGCACAGATACGCAGTATTTT. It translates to CASSQDRSSSTDTQYF.

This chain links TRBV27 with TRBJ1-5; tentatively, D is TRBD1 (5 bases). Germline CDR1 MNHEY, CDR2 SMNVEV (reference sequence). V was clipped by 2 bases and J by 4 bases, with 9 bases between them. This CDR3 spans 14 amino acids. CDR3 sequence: CASSLRQGNQPQHF. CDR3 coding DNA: TGTGCCAGCAGTTTACGTCAGGGAAATCAGCCCCAGCATTTT.

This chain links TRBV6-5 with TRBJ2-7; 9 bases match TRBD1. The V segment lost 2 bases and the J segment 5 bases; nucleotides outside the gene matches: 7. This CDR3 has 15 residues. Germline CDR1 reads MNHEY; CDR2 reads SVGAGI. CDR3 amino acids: CASSYTGQGGHEQYF. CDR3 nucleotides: TGTGCCAGCAGTTACACGGGACAGGGTGGCCACGAGCAGTACTTC.

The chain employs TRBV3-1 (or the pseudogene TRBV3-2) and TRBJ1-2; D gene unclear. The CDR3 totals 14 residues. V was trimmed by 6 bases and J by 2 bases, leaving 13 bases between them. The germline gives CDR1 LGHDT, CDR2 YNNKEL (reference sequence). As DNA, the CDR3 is TGTGCCAGCAGTCGGGAGGGCGGGAACTATGGCTACACCTTC. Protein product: CASSREGGNYGYTF.

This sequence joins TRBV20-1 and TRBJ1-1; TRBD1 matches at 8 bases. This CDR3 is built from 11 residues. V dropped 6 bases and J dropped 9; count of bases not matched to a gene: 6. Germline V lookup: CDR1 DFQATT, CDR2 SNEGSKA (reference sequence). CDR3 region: CSAPRTGQAFF. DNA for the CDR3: TGCAGTGCCCCACGGACAGGGCAAGCTTTCTTT.

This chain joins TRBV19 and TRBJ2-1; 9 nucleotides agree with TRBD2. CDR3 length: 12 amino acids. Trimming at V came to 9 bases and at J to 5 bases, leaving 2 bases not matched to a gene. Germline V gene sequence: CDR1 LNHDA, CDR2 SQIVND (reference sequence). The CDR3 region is CARQRGDNEQFF. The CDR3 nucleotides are TGTGCCAGGCAGCGGGGGGACAATGAGCAGTTCTTC.

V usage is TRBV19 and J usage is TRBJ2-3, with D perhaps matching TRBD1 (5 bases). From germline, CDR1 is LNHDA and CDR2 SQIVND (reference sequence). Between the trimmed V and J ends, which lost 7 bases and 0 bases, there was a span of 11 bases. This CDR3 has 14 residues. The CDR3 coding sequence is TGTGCCAGTAAGGACACACCTAGCACAGATACGCAGTATTTT. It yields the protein CASKDTPSTDTQYF.

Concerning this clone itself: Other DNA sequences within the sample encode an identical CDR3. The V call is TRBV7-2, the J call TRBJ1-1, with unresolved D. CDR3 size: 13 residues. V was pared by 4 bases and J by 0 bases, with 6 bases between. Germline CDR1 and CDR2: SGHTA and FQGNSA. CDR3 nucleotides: TGTGCCAGCAGCTCCGGTATGAACACTGAAGCTTTCTTT. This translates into CASSSGMNTEAFF.

The CDR3 bases are TGTGCCAGCAGGGGAGGACTAGCGGGGTACAATGAGCAGTTCTTC. It is translated as CASRGGLAGYNEQFF. This chain uses TRBV27 with TRBJ2-1; 12 positions match TRBD2. V lost 6 bases, J lost 4 bases, and 4 bases stayed unmatched. Germline CDR1 MNHEY, CDR2 SMNVEV (reference sequence). This CDR3 is 15 amino acids long.

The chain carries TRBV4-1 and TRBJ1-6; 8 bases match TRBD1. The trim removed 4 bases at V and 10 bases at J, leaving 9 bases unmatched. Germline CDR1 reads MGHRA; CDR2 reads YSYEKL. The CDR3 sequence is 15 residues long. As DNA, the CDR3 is TGCGCCAGCAGCCTTCTTGGACAGGGAGGCTCACCCCTCCACTTT. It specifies CASSLLGQGGSPLHF.

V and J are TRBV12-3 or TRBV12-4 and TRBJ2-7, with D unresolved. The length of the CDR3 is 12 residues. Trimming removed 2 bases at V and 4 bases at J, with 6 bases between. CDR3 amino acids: CASSLMGYEQYF. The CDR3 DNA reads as TGTGCCAGCAGTTTAATGGGTTACGAGCAGTACTTC.

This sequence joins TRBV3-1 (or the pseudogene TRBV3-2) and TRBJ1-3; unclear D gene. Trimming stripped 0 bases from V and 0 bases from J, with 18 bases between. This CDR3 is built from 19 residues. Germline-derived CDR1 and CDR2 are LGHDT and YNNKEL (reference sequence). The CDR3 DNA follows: TGTGCCAGCAGCCAAGATTGGGCGACCGGGAAAACCTCTGGAAACACCATATATTTT. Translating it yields CASSQDWATGKTSGNTIYF.